This TCR beta chain is from a study of beta chain features in type 1 diabetes. CD4+ cells of the naive, central memory, regulatory and stem cell-like memory types were sorted via CD45RO/CCR7/CD25/CD127/CD95/CD27. Populations obtained by sorting all exceeded 98% purity. On this clone: Its antigen is not identified.

The entirety of the isolated RNA underwent reverse transcription, so expressed TCRB transcripts were sequenced. Assay used: immunoSEQ multiplex PCR; TCRdb lists only in-frame clones, some missing. The data contain some 150,000 clones, about 10% of them seen just once; the ten biggest clones take up 0.7%. Findings and caveats of the study: In all four CD4+ subsets, TCRB CDR3 length was significantly, moderately reduced in type 1 diabetes. Sequencing used cDNA, and cells with high TCR expression could therefore be over-represented.

J gave up 0 bases and V 7 bases, and 6 bases lay outside the gene matches. The CDR3 is 14 residues long. Germline loops: CDR1 SGHRS, CDR2 YFSETQ. This receptor was obtained from a woman under 40 with type 1 diabetes. The material sequenced was central memory CD4+ T cells from blood. The chain couples TRBV5-1 to TRBJ2-5; TRBD2 agrees at 7 bases. CDR3 sequence (DNA): TGCGCCAGCCAAAGCGGGACGTACCAAGAGACCCAGTACTTC. This codes for CASQSGTYQETQYF.